Sequencing of this TCR beta chain was carried out in a study of control samples from healthy donors and cancer patients. The assay was immunoSEQ multiplex PCR, and TCRdb's table has in-frame clones only and misses some. Of over 150,000 clones listed, around 94% were seen once; the top ten hold 11% to 15%. This TCR was recovered from a man between 60 and 75 years old with colorectal cancer. The sample consisted of PBMCs.

The CDR3 nucleotides are TGTGCCAGCACCAAGGGGATCGACTATGGCTACACCTTC. Residues: CASTKGIDYGYTF. The rearrangement uses TRBV7-9 and TRBJ1-2; D perhaps matches TRBD1 (5 bases). V gave up 7 bases and J gave up 3 bases, with 12 bases separating them. The germline V gene has CDR1 SEHNR and CDR2 FQNEAQ (reference sequence). This CDR3 has 13 amino acids.